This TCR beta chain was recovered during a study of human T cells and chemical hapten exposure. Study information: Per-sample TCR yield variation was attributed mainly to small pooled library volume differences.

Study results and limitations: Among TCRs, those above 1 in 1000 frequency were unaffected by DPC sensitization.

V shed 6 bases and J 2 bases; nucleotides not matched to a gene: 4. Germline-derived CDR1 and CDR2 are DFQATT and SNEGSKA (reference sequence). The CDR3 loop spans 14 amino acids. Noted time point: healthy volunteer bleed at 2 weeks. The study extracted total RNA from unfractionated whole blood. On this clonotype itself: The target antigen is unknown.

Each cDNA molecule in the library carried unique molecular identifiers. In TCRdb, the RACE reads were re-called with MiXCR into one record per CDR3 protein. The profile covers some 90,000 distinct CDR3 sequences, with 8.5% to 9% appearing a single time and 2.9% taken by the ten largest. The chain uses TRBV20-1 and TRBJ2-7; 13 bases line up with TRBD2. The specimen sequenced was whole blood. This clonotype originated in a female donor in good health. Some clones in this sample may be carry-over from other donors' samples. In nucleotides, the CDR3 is TGCAGTGCCGGGGGACTAGCGGGGCCCTACGAGCAGTACTTC. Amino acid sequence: CSAGGLAGPYEQYF.